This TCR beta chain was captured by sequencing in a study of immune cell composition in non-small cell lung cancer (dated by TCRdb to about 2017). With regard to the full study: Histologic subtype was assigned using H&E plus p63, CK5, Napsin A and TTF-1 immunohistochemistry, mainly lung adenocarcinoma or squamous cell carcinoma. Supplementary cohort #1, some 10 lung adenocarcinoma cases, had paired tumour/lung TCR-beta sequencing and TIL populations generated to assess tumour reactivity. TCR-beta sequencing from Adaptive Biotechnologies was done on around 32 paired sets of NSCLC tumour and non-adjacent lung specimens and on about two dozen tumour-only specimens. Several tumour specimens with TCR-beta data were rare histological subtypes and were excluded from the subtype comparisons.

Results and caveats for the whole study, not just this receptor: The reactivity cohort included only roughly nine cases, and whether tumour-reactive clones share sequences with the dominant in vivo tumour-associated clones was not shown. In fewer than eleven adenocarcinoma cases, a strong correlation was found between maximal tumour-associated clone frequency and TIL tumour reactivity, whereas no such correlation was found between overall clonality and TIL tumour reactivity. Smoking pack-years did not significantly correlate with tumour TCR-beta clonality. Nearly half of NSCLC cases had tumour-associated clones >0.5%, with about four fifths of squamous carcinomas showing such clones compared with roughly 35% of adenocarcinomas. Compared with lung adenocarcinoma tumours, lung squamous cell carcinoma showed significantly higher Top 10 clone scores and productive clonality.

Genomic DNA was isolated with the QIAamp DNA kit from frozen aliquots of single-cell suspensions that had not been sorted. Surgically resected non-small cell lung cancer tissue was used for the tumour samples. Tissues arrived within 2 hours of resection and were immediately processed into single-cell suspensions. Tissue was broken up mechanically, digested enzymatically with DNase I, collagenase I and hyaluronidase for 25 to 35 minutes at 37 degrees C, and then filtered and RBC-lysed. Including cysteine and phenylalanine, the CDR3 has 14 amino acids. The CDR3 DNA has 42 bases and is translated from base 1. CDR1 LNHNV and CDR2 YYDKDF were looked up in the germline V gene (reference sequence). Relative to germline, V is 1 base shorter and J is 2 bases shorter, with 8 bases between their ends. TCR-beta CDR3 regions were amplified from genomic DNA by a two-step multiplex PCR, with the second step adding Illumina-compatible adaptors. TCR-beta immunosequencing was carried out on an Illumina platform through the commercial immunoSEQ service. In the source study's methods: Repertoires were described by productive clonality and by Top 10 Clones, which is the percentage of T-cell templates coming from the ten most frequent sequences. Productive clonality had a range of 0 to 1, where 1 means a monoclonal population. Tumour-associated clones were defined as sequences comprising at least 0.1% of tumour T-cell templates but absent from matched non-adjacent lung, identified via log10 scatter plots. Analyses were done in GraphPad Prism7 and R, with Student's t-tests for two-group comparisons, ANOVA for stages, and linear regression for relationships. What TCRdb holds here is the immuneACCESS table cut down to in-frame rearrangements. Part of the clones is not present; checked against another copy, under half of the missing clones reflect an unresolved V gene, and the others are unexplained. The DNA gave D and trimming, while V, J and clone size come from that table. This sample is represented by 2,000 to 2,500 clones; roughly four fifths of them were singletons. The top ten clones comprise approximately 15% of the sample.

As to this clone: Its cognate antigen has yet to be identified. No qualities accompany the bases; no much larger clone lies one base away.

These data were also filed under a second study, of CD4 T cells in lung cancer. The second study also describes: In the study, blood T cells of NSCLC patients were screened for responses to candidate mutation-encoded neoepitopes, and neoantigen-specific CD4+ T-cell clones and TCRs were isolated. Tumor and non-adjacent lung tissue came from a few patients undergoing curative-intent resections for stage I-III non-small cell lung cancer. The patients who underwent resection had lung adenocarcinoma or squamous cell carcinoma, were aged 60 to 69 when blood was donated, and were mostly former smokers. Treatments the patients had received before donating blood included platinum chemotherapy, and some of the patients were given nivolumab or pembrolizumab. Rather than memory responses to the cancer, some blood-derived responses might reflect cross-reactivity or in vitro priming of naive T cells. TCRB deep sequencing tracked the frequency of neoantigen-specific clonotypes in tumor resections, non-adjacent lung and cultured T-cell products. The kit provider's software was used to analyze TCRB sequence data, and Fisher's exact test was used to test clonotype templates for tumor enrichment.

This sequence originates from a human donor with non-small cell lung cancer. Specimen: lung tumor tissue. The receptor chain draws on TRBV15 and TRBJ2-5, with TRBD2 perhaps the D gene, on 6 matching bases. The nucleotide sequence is TGTGCCACCAGCAGAGGGGGACTTCAAGAGACCCAGTACTTC. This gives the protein CATSRGGLQETQYF.